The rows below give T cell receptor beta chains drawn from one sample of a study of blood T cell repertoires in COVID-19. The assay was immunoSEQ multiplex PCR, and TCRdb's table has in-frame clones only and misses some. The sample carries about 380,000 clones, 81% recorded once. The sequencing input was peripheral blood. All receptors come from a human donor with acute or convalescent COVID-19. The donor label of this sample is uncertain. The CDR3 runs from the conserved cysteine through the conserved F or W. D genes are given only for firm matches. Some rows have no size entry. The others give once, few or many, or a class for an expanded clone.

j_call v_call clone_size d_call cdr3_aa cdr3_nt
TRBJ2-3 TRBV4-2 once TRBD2 CASSPRLAGGSDTQYF TGTGCCAGCAGCCCGCGACTAGCGGGAGGATCAGATACGCAGTATTTT
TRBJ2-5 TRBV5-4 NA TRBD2 CASSYLAGGETQYF TGTGCCAGCAGCTACCTAGCGGGAGGGGAGACCCAGTACTTC
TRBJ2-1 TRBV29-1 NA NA CSVSTANEQFF TGCAGCGTCTCAACAGCCAATGAGCAGTTCTTC
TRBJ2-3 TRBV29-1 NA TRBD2 CSVGLAGGAQYF TGCAGCGTCGGACTAGCGGGGGGGGCGCAGTATTTT
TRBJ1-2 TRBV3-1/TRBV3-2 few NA CASSQRDRGHTF TGTGCCAGCAGCCAGAGGGATCGCGGTCACACCTTC
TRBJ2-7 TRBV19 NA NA CASRISGSSSYEQYF TGTGCCAGTAGGATTAGCGGCTCGAGCTCCTACGAGCAGTACTTC
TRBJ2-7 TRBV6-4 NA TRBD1 CASRGGFLDRGIYTSYEQYF TGTGCCAGCAGGGGAGGTTTTTTGGACAGGGGGATTTATACGTCCTACGAGCAGTACTTC
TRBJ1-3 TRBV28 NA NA CASSLYGISGNTIYF TGTGCCAGCAGTCTTTACGGGATATCTGGAAACACCATATATTTT
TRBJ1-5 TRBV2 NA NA CASSDWGRFSNQPQHF TGTGCCAGCAGTGACTGGGGGAGGTTTAGCAATCAGCCCCAGCATTTT
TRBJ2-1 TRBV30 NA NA CAWTMTRREQFF TGTGCCTGGACTATGACACGTCGAGAGCAGTTCTTC
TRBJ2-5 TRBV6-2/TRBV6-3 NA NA CASSYSNRGETQYF TGTGCCAGCAGTTACTCGAATAGGGGGGAGACCCAGTACTTC
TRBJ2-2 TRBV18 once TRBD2 CASSPQPVLAGVKNTGELFF TGTGCCAGCTCCCCACAGCCGGTGCTAGCGGGAGTGAAGAACACCGGGGAGCTGTTTTTT
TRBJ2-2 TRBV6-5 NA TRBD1 CASSYSGQVAGELFF TGTGCCAGCAGTTACTCGGGACAGGTGGCCGGGGAGCTGTTTTTT
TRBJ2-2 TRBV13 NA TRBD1 CASSQQGARATGELFF TGTGCCAGCAGCCAGCAGGGGGCGCGGGCTACCGGGGAGCTGTTTTTT
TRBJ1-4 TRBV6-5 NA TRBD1 CASSWGQGTGEKLFF TGTGCCAGCAGTTGGGGACAGGGGACGGGTGAAAAACTGTTTTTT
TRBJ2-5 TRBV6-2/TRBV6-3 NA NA CASSKNRAAETQYF TGTGCCAGCAGTAAAAACAGGGCCGCAGAGACCCAGTACTTC
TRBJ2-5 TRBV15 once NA CATSRVPGNQETQYF TGTGCCACCAGCAGGGTGCCCGGTAACCAAGAGACCCAGTACTTC
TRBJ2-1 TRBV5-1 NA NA CASSGEGHSYNEQFF TGCGCCAGCAGTGGAGAGGGCCACTCCTACAATGAGCAGTTCTTC
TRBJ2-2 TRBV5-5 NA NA CASSLVFLGGTGTGELFF TGTGCCAGCAGCTTGGTATTTTTAGGAGGGACGGGGACCGGGGAGCTGTTTTTT
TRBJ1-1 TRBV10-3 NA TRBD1 CAISELTGRAFF TGTGCCATCAGTGAACTGACAGGGCGAGCTTTCTTT
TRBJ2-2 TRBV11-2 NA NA CASSLVWDYTGELFF TGTGCCAGCAGCTTAGTTTGGGACTACACCGGGGAGCTGTTTTTT
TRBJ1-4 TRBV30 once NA CAWRILKGGAGGEEKLFF TGTGCCTGGAGGATCCTGAAGGGGGGGGCCGGAGGCGAAGAAAAACTGTTTTTT
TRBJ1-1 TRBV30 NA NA CASTRGDTEAFF TGTGCCTCCACCCGGGGGGACACTGAAGCTTTCTTT
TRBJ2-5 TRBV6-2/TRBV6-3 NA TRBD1 CASSYLGTEWEETQYF TGTGCCAGCAGTTACCTAGGGACAGAATGGGAAGAGACCCAGTACTTC
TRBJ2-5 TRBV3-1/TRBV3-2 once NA CASSQEEGYEETQYF TGTGCCAGCAGCCAAGAAGAGGGTTACGAAGAGACCCAGTACTTC
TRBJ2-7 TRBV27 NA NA CASSSLGGASYEQYF TGTGCCAGCAGTTCGCTGGGTGGGGCCTCCTACGAGCAGTACTTC
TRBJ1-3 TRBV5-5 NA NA CASSLGGAGGNTIYF TGTGCCAGCAGCTTGGGAGGAGCAGGGGGAAACACCATATATTTT
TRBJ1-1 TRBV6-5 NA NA CASSNTRNTEAFF TGTGCCAGCAGTAATACGCGGAACACTGAAGCTTTCTTT
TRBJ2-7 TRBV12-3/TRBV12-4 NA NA CASTTALELGQYF TGTGCCAGCACCACCGCACTAGAACTCGGGCAGTACTTC
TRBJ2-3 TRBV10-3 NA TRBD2 CAISVGGRARDTQYF TGTGCCATCAGTGTTGGCGGGAGGGCCCGAGATACGCAGTATTTT
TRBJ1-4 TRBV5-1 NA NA CASSAGTTNEKLFF TGCGCCAGCAGTGCCGGGACAACTAATGAAAAACTGTTTTTT
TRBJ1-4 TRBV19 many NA CASSWAGSGKLFF TGTGCCAGTAGCTGGGCGGGGTCCGGAAAACTGTTTTTT
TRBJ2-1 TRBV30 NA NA CAWSSSSYNEQFF TGTGCCTGGAGTTCTAGCTCCTACAATGAGCAGTTCTTC
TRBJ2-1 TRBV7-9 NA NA CASVLQHNEQFF TGTGCCAGCGTGCTACAGCACAATGAGCAGTTCTTC
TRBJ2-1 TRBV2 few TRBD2 CASSIAGSTYNEQFF TGTGCCAGCAGTATAGCGGGCTCCACCTACAATGAGCAGTTCTTC
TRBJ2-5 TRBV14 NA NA CASSQERVETQYF TGTGCCAGCAGCCAAGAAAGAGTCGAGACCCAGTACTTC
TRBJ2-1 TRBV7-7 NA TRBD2 CASSPTSVRYNEQFF TGTGCCAGCAGTCCCACTAGCGTAAGATACAATGAGCAGTTCTTC
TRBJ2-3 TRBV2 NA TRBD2 CASGPGLGRDTQYF TGTGCCAGCGGTCCGGGACTAGGGCGAGATACGCAGTATTTT
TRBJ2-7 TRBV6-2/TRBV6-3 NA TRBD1 CASSLLGQGYEQYF TGTGCCAGCAGTCTACTCGGACAGGGGTACGAGCAGTACTTC
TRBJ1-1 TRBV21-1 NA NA CASSKTLGGRNTEAFF TGTGCCAGCAGCAAAACTCTCGGGGGAAGGAACACTGAAGCTTTCTTT
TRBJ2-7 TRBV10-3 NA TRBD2 CAIRDPSGRAREQYF TGTGCCATCAGGGACCCTAGCGGGAGGGCCCGGGAGCAGTACTTC
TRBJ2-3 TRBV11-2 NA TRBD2 CASSPGRGGTDTQYF TGTGCCAGCAGCCCCGGGAGGGGGGGCACAGATACGCAGTATTTT
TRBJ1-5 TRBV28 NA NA CASRTGRQPQHF TGTGCCAGCAGGACAGGTAGACAGCCCCAGCATTTT
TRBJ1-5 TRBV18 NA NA CASSPHRVDQPQHF TGTGCCAGCTCACCCCACAGGGTGGATCAGCCCCAGCATTTT
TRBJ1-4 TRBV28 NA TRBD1 CASSLTGGGRTNEKLFF TGTGCCAGCAGCCTGACAGGGGGTGGTAGAACTAATGAAAAACTGTTTTTT
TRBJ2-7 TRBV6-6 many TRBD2 CASSYREAGPYEQYF TGTGCCAGCAGTTACCGGGAGGCGGGTCCCTACGAGCAGTACTTC
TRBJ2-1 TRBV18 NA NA CASAPNSYNEQFF TGTGCCAGCGCGCCGAATTCCTACAATGAGCAGTTCTTC
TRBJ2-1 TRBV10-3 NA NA CAISWTDSYNEQFF TGTGCCATCAGTTGGACAGACTCCTACAATGAGCAGTTCTTC
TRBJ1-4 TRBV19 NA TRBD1 CASSPRTGRALDEKLFF TGTGCCAGTAGCCCCAGGACAGGTCGGGCCCTGGATGAAAAACTGTTTTTT
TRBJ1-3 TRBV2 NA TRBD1 CASRAQGAGNTIYF TGTGCCAGCAGGGCCCAGGGGGCAGGGAACACCATATATTTT
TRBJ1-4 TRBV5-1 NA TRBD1 CASRPRGTTNEKLFF TGCGCCAGCAGACCCAGGGGGACGACTAATGAAAAACTGTTTTTT
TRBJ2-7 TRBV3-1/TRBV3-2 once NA CASSRTPSEQYF TGTGCCAGCAGCCGAACCCCTAGCGAGCAGTACTTC
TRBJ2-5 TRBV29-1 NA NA CSVGDSDPAETQYF TGCAGCGTTGGGGATAGCGACCCCGCGGAGACCCAGTACTTC
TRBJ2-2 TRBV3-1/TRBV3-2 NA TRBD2 CASRRTSGSSGELFF TGTGCCAGCAGACGGACTAGCGGGAGTTCCGGGGAGCTGTTTTTT
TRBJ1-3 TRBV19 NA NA CASSILPPRETAGNTIYF TGTGCCAGTAGTATACTCCCCCCCAGGGAAACTGCTGGAAACACCATATATTTT
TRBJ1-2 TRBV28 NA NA CASISERRANYGYTF TGTGCCAGCATCTCGGAGAGGAGAGCTAACTATGGCTACACCTTC
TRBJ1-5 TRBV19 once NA CASSIDWGQRNQPQHF TGTGCCAGTAGTATAGATTGGGGGCAGCGCAATCAGCCCCAGCATTTT